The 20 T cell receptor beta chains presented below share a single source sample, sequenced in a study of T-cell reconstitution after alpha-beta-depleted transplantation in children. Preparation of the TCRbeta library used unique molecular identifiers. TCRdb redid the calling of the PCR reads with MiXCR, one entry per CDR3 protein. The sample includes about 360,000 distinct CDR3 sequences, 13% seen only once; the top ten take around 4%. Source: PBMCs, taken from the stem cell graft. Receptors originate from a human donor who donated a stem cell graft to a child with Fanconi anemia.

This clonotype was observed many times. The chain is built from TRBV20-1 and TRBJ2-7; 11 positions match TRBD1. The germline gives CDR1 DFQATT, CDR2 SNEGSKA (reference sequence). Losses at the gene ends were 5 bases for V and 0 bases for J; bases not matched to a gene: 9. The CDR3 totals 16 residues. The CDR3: CSASPPGQGVSYEQYF. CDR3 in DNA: TGCAGTGCTTCTCCTCCGGGACAGGGGGTCTCCTACGAGCAGTACTTC.

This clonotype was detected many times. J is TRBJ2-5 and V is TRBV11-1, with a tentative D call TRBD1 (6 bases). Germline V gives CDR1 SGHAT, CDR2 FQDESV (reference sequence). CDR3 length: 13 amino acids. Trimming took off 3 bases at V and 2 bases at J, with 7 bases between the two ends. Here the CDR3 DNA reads TGTGCCAGCAGCTTCGGACAGCAAGAGACCCAGTACTTC. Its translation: CASSFGQQETQYF.

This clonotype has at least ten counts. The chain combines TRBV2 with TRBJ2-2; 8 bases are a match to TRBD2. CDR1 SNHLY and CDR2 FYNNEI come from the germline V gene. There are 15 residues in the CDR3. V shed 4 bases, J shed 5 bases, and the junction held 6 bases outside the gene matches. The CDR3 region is CASSALAGGTGELFF. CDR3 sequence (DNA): TGTGCCAGCAGTGCCCTAGCGGGCGGTACCGGGGAGCTGTTTTTT.

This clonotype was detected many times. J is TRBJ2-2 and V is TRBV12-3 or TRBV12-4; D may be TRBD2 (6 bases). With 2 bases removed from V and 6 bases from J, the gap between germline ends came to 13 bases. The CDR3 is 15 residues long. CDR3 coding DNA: TGTGCCAGCAGTTTAAGAATGGCGGGGTCCGGGGAGCTGTTTTTT. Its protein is CASSLRMAGSGELFF.

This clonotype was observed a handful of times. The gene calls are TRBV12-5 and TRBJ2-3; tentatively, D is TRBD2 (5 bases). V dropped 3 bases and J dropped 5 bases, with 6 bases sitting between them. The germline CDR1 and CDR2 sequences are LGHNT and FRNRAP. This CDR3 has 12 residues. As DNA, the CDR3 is TGTGCTAGTGGTTTAGGGAGAGATACGCAGTATTTT. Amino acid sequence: CASGLGRDTQYF.

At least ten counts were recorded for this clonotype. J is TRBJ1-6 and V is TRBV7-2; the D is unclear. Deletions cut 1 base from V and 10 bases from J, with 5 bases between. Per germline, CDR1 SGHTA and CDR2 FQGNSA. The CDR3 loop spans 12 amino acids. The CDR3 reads CASSLEGSPLHF. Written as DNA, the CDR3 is TGTGCCAGCAGCTTAGAGGGCTCACCCCTCCACTTT.

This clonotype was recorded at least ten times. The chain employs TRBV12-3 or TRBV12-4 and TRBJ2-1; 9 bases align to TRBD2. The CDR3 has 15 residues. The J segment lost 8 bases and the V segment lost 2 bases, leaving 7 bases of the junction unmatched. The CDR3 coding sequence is TGTGCCAGCAGTTTATTACGCGGGGGGGCATATGAGCAGTTCTTC. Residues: CASSLLRGGAYEQFF.

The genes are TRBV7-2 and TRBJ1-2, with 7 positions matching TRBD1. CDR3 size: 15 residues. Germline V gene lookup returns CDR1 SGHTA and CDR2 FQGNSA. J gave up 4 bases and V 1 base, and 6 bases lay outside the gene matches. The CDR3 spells CASSLGEGQLYGYTF. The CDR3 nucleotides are TGTGCCAGCAGCTTAGGGGAGGGACAGCTCTATGGCTACACCTTC.

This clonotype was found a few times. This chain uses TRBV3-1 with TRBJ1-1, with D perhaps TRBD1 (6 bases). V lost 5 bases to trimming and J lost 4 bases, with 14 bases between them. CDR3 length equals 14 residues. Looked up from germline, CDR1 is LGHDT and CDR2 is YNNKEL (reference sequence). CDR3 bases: TGTGCCAGCAGCTCCCCACAGGGTGGCACTGAAGCTTTCTTT. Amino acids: CASSSPQGGTEAFF.

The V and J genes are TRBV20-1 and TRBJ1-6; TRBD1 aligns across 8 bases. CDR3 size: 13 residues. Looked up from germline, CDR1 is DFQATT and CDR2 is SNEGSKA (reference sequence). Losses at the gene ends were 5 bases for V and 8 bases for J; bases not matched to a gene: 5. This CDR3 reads CSAFGQGDSPLHF. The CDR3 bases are TGCAGTGCTTTCGGACAGGGAGATTCACCCCTCCACTTT.

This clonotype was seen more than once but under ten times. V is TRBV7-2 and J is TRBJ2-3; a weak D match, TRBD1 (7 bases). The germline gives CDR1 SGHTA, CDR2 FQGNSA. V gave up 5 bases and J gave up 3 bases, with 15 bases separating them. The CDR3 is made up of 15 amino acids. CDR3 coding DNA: TGTGCCAGCAGCAGGGTTCCAGGGGGGACAGATACGCAGTATTTT. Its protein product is CASSRVPGGTDTQYF.

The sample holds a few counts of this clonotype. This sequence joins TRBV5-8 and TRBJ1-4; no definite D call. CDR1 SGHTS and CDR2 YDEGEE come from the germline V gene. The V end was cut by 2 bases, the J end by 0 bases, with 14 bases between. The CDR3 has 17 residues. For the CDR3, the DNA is TGTGCCAGCAGCTTACCGGGAGGAGGCACAACTAATGAAAAACTGTTTTTT. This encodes CASSLPGGGTTNEKLFF.

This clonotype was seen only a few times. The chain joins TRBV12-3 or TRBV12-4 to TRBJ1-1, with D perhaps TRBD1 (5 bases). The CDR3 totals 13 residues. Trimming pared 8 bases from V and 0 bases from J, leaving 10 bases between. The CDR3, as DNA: TGTGCCAGCGGGGCAGCCCTGAACACTGAAGCTTTCTTT. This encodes CASGAALNTEAFF.

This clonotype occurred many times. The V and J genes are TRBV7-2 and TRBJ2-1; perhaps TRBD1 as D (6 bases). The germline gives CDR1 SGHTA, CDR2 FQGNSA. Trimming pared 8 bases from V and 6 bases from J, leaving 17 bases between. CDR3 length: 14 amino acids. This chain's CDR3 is CASGGQGRFNEQFF. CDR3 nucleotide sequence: TGTGCCAGCGGTGGGCAGGGGAGATTCAATGAGCAGTTCTTC.

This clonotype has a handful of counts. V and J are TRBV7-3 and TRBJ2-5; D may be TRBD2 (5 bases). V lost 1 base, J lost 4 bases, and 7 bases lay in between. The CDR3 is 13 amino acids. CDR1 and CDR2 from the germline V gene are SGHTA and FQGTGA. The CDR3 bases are TGTGCCAGCAGCTTAATGAGCGGAGAGACCCAGTACTTC. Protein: CASSLMSGETQYF.

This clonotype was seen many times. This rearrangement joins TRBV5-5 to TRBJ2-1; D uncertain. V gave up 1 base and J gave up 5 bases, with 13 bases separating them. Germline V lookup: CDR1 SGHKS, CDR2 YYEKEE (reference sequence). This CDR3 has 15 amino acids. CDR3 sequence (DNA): TGTGCCAGCAGCTTGACAGTTTTTTTCGACAATGAGCAGTTCTTC. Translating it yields CASSLTVFFDNEQFF.

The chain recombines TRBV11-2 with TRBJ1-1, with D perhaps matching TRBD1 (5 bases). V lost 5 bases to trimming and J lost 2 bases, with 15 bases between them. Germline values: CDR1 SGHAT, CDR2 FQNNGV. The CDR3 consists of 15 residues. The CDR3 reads CASSAPGTANTEAFF. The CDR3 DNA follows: TGTGCCAGCAGCGCACCCGGGACTGCCAACACTGAAGCTTTCTTT.

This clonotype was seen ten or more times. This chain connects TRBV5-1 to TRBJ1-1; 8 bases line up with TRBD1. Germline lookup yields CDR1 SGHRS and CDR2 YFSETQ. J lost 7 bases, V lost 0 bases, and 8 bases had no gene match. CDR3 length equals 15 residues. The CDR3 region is CASSLDRTGNNEAFF. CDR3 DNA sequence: TGCGCCAGCAGCTTGGACCGGACAGGGAATAATGAAGCTTTCTTT.

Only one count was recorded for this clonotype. This chain's CDR3 is CASSPPLSGANVLTF. Written as DNA, the CDR3 is TGTGCCAGCAGTCCGCCCCTTTCTGGGGCCAACGTCCTGACTTTC. The rearrangement joins TRBV6-1 to TRBJ2-6; no clear D. Trimming took off 5 bases at V and 1 base at J, with 9 bases between the two ends. CDR3 size: 15 residues. Germline assignment: CDR1 MNHNS and CDR2 SASEGT.

This CDR3 reads CASSLGQGGSYTF. CDR3 in DNA: TGCGCCAGCAGCTTGGGACAGGGCGGGAGCTACACCTTC. This chain uses TRBV5-1 with TRBJ1-2, with 7 nucleotides matching TRBD1. The J segment lost 9 bases and the V segment lost 0 bases, leaving 5 bases of the junction unmatched. Germline lookup yields CDR1 SGHRS and CDR2 YFSETQ. CDR3 length: 13 residues.